This TCR beta chain derives from a study of blood T cell repertoires in COVID-19. Study at large: Sites in the United States, Italy and Spain provided acute and convalescent COVID-19 samples. T cells, B-cell-depleted T cells, or PBMCs supplied cDNA or gDNA.

This clone was observed a handful of times. Original data processing: Reference gene primer amplification gave estimated nucleated cell counts. The table came from immunoSEQ multiplex PCR; TCRdb's copy has only in-frame clones and leaves some out. Clone size and the V and J calls come from that table; the DNA yielded D and trimming. This sample yields around 110,000 clones, of which less than 95% are seen a single time; 1.8% belongs to the top ten. Trimming stripped 6 bases from V and 6 bases from J, with 13 bases between. Germline values: CDR1 MNHEY, CDR2 SVGEGT. The CDR3 contains 13 residues. The origin of this receptor is a human donor with active COVID-19. The donor label of this sample is uncertain. The chain combines TRBV6-2 or TRBV6-3 with TRBJ2-3; a possible D gene is TRBD2 (5 bases). The sequencing input was peripheral blood. CDR3 bases: TGTGCCAGCAGCTATGGAGAGGGTGATACGCAGTATTTT. Translation: CASSYGEGDTQYF.